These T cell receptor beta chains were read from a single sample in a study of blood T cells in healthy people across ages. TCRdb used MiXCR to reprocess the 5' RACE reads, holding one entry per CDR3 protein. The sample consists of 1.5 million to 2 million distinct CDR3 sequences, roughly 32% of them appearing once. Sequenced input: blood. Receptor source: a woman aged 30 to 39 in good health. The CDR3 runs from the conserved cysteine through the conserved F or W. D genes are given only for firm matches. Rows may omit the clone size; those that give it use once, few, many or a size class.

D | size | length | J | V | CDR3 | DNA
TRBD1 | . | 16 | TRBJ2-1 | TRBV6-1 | CASSEALTGGRNEQFF | TGTGCCAGCAGTGAAGCGTTGACAGGGGGTCGCAATGAGCAGTTCTTC
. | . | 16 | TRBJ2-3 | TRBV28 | CASSPIADPSGDTQYF | TGTGCCAGCAGTCCTATAGCGGACCCCTCTGGAGATACGCAGTATTTT
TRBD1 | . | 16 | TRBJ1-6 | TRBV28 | CASSLLGDSYNSPLHF | TGTGCCAGCAGTTTATTAGGGGACAGCTATAATTCACCCCTCCACTTT
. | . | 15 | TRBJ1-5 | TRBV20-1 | CSAPRGGYSNQPQHF | TGCAGTGCCCCGAGGGGGGGGTATAGCAATCAGCCCCAGCATTTT
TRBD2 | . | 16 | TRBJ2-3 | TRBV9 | CASSPGLACSTDTQYF | TGTGCCAGCAGCCCCGGACTAGCATGTAGCACAGATACGCAGTATTTT
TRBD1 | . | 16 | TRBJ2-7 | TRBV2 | CASSTPGQGWLYEQYF | TGTGCCAGCAGTACCCCCGGACAGGGGTGGTTGTACGAGCAGTACTTC
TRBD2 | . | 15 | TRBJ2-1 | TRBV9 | CASSVTREGSYEQFF | TGTGCCAGCAGCGTCACCAGGGAGGGATCCTATGAGCAGTTCTTC
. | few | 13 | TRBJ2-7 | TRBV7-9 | CASSALGSDEQYF | TGTGCCAGCAGCGCCTTAGGATCCGACGAGCAGTACTTC
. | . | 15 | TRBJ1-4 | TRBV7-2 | CACSSRGRSNEKLFF | TGTGCCTGCAGCTCCAGGGGCAGGTCGAATGAAAAACTGTTTTTT
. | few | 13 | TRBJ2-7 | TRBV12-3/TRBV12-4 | CASIRSARYEQYF | TGTGCCAGCATCCGATCGGCGCGGTACGAGCAGTACTTC
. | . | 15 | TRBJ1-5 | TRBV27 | CASSVLGILGQPQHF | TGTGCCAGCAGCGTCCTGGGGATATTGGGTCAGCCCCAGCATTTT
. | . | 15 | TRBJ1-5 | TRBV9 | CASSGGGIGNQPQHF | TGTGCCAGCAGCGGGGGGGGAATAGGGAATCAGCCCCAGCATTTT
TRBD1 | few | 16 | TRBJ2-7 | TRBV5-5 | CASSLTPDRGLYEQYF | TGTGCCAGCAGTTTGACCCCGGACAGGGGGCTTTACGAGCAGTACTTC
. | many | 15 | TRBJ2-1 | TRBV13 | CASSLVRGARNEQFF | TGTGCCAGCAGCTTAGTCCGGGGGGCCAGGAATGAGCAGTTCTTC
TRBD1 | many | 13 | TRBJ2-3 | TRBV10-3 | CAIRTQGTDTQYF | TGTGCCATCAGAACACAGGGGACAGATACGCAGTATTTT
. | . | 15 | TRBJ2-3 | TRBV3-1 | CASSQARAITDTQYF | TGTGCCAGCAGCCAAGCCCGGGCGATCACAGATACGCAGTATTTT
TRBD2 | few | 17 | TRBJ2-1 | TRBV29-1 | CSGRGILAGGARDEQFF | TGCAGCGGAAGGGGCATACTAGCGGGGGGCGCGAGGGATGAGCAGTTCTTC
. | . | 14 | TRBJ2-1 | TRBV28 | CASSSMTENNEQFF | TGTGCCAGCAGTTCGATGACTGAAAACAATGAGCAGTTCTTC
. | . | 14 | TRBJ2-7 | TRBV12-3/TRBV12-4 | CTSSPGDGAYEQYF | TGTACCAGCAGTCCAGGAGACGGTGCCTACGAGCAGTACTTC
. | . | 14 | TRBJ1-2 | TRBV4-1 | CASSRAQVSYGYTF | TGCGCCAGCAGCCGGGCCCAAGTTAGCTATGGCTACACCTTC
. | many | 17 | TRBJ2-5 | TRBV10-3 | CAISGDTGITLQETQYF | TGTGCCATCAGTGGGGATACAGGGATAACCCTCCAAGAGACCCAGTACTTC
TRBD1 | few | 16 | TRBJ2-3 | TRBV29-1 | CSVCLLGTGRADTQYF | TGCAGCGTGTGTCTACTCGGGACAGGGAGGGCAGATACGCAGTATTTT
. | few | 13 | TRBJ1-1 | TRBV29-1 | CSVGRGGSTEAFF | TGCAGCGTGGGGCGGGGGGGATCCACTGAAGCTTTCTTT
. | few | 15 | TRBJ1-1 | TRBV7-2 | CASSLGTYMNTEAFF | TGTGCCAGCAGCTTAGGGACATACATGAACACTGAAGCTTTCTTT
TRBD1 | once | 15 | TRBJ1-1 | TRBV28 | CASSRWTGSDTEAFF | TGTGCCAGCAGTCGCTGGACAGGGTCGGACACTGAAGCTTTCTTT
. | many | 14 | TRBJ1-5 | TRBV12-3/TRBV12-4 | CASGTRARNQPQHF | TGTGCCAGCGGAACTCGAGCTCGCAATCAGCCCCAGCATTTT
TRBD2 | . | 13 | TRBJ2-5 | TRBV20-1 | CSATDGGEETQYF | TGCAGTGCTACGGACGGGGGGGAGGAGACCCAGTACTTC
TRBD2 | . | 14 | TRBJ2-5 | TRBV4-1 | CASSQGASGETQYF | TGCGCCAGCAGCCAAGGGGCTAGCGGGGAGACCCAGTACTTC
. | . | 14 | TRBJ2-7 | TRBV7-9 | CGSSLGATGYEQYF | TGTGGCAGCAGCTTAGGGGCCACAGGCTACGAGCAGTACTTC
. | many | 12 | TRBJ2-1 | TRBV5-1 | CASSGVGNEQFF | TGCGCCAGCAGCGGGGTCGGCAATGAGCAGTTCTTC
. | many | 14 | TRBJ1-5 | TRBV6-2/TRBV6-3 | CASSYGQGVQPQHF | TGTGCCAGCAGTTACGGGCAGGGCGTTCAGCCCCAGCATTTT
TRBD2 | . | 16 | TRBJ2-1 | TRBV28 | CASSLMGRASYNEQFF | TGTGCCAGCAGTTTAATGGGGAGGGCCTCCTACAATGAGCAGTTCTTC
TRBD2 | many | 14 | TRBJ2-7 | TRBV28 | CASRSREVSYEQYF | TGTGCCAGCAGGTCCCGGGAGGTTTCCTACGAGCAGTACTTC
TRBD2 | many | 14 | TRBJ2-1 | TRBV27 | CASTPGLAGNEQFF | TGTGCCAGCACTCCGGGACTAGCGGGGAATGAGCAGTTCTTC
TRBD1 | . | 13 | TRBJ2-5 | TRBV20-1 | CSAPNRGQETQYF | TGCAGTGCTCCCAACAGGGGACAAGAGACCCAGTACTTC
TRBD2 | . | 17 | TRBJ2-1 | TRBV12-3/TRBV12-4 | CASSLAVLAGSNNEQVF | TGTGCCAGCAGTTTAGCGGTCCTAGCGGGATCCAACAATGAGCAGGTCTTC
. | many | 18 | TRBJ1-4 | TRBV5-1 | CASSQRGQLLSTNEKLFF | TGCGCCAGCAGCCAAAGAGGACAGCTCCTCTCAACTAATGAAAAACTGTTTTTT
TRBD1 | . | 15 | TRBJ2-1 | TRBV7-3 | CASSLTGTGTNEQFF | TGTGCCAGCAGCTTAACCGGGACAGGTACCAATGAGCAGTTCTTC
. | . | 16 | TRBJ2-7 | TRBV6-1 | CASSEGAGHIEYEQYF | TGTGCCAGCAGTGAAGGGGCGGGTCACATCGAATACGAGCAGTACTTC
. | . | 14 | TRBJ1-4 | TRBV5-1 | CASSLELRREKLFF | TGCGCCAGCAGCTTGGAACTTCGGCGGGAAAAACTGTTTTTT
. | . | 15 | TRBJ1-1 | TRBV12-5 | CASGFAADGNTEAFF | TGTGCTAGTGGTTTCGCCGCGGACGGGAACACTGAAGCTTTCTTT
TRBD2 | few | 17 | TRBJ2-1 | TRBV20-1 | CSARGLAGGDSYNEQFF | TGCAGTGCTAGAGGATTAGCGGGGGGGGACTCCTACAATGAGCAGTTCTTC
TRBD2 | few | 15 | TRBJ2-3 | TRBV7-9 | CASSLLSGSTDTQYF | TGTGCCAGCAGCTTATTGAGCGGGAGTACAGATACGCAGTATTTT
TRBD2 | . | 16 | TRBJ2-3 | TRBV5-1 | CASSAGTSGGMDTQYF | TGCGCCAGCAGCGCCGGGACTAGCGGGGGAATGGATACGCAGTATTTT
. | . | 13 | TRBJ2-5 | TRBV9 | CASSVDLAETQYF | TGTGCCAGCAGCGTAGATCTAGCAGAGACCCAGTACTTC
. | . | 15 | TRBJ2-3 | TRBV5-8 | CASSAGTAGTDTQYF | TGTGCCAGCAGCGCCGGGACGGCGGGCACAGATACGCAGTATTTT
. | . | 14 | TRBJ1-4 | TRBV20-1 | CSASLGGWSEKLFF | TGCAGTGCTAGTCTCGGCGGTTGGAGTGAAAAACTGTTTTTT
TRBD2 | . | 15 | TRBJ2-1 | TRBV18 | CASSPSVAGVREQFF | TGTGCCAGCTCACCGAGCGTAGCGGGAGTAAGGGAGCAGTTCTTC
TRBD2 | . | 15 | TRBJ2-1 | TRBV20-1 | CSAPRLEREVNEQFF | TGCAGTGCCCCTAGGTTGGAGCGGGAGGTCAATGAGCAGTTCTTC
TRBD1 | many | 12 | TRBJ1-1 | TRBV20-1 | CSARDRNTEAFF | TGCAGTGCACGGGACAGGAACACTGAAGCTTTCTTT
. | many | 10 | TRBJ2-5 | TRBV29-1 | CSVETETQYF | TGCAGCGTTGAAACGGAGACCCAGTACTTC
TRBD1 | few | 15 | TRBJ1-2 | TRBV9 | CASSEGQTPNYGYTF | TGTGCCAGCAGCGAGGGACAGACACCTAACTATGGCTACACCTTC
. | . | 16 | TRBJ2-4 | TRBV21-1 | CASSPGGLLAKNIQYF | TGTGCCAGCAGCCCCGGGGGGTTACTAGCCAAAAACATTCAGTACTTC
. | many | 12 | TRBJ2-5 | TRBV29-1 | CSANRGKETQYF | TGCAGCGCGAACCGGGGGAAGGAGACCCAGTACTTC
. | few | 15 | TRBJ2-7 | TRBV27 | CASSPDAFPSYEQYF | TGTGCCAGCAGTCCGGACGCATTCCCCTCCTACGAGCAGTACTTC
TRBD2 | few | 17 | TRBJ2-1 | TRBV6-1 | CASKVGMGGSSYNEQFF | TGTGCCAGCAAAGTAGGAATGGGCGGGAGCTCCTACAATGAGCAGTTCTTC
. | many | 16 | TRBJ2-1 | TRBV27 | CASSLISFGAVNEQFF | TGTGCCAGCAGTCTAATTTCGTTCGGTGCCGTAAATGAGCAGTTCTTC
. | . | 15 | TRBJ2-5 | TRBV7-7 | CASSLSGGMQETQYF | TGTGCCAGCAGCCTAAGCGGCGGGATGCAGGAGACCCAGTACTTC
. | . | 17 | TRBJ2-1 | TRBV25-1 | CASSEGPSARLWNEQFF | TGTGCCAGCAGTGAAGGCCCCAGCGCGCGGTTATGGAATGAGCAGTTCTTC